This T cell receptor beta chain appears in the sequencing data of a study of cytomegalovirus exposure and HLA in healthy donors. Amplification used 60 Vbeta primers and 13 Jbeta primers. Repertoires were generated with immunoSEQ multiplex PCR, while TCRdb's copy carries only in-frame clones and drops some. Of tens of thousands of clones detected, roughly 77% appear once; the ten largest clones hold about 14%. Study results and caveats: The study designated roughly 150 TCR beta chains cytomegalovirus-associated. In a later analysis, HLA-associated beta chains showed higher expansion and lower generation probabilities than comparable chains.

Note on this clone: Its cognate antigen is unknown.

Germline CDR1 is MNHNS and CDR2 is SASEGT. V shed 4 bases, J shed 6 bases, and the junction held 11 bases outside the gene matches. This CDR3 is built from 17 residues. The J gene is TRBJ1-6, the V gene TRBV6-1; 8 bases fit TRBD1. This TCR was recovered from a woman between 40 and 50 years old in good health and CMV-seropositive. Sequenced material: PBMCs. The CDR3 sequence is CASSAFGTGQANSPLHF. DNA for the CDR3: TGTGCCAGCAGTGCCTTTGGAACGGGACAGGCTAATTCACCCCTCCACTTT.